Here is one TCR beta chain with its context. The data derive from a study of blood T cell repertoires in COVID-19. Study-wide background: T cells, B-cell-depleted T cells, or PBMCs provided the cDNA or gDNA that served as material.

Some clones are missing from TCRdb's copy, which holds only in-frame ones; the method was immunoSEQ multiplex PCR. Of hundreds of thousands of clones in the sample, about 90% are singletons; the top ten hold about 0.24%. After removal of 3 bases from V and 5 bases from J, the junction contained 5 bases not matched to a gene. The CDR3 is made up of 14 amino acids. Germline V gives CDR1 SGHRS, CDR2 YFSETQ. The TCR sequence derives from a woman younger than 35 with acute or convalescent COVID-19. Sequencing was carried out using peripheral blood. The chain has TRBV5-1 and TRBJ1-2, with 9 bases lining up with TRBD1. The CDR3 sequence is CASSWTGVGYGYTF. CDR3 in DNA: TGCGCCAGCAGCTGGACAGGGGTGGGGTATGGCTACACCTTC. Complete variable domain (other parts from reference TRBV5-1 and TRBJ1-2): KAGVTQTPRYLIKTRGQQVTLSCSPISGHRSVSWYQQTPGQGLQFLFEYFSETQRNKGNFPGRFSGRQFSNSRSEMNVSTLELGDSALYLCASSWTGVGYGYTFGSGTRLTVV.